Presented here are 3 T cell receptor beta chains from one specimen sequenced in a study of blood T cell repertoires in COVID-19. Clones were read by immunoSEQ multiplex PCR, and TCRdb kept only the in-frame ones, dropping some. This sample carries approximately 190,000 clones, roughly 81% of them seen once, and the ten largest clones take 4.5% to 6%. The source material was peripheral blood. Receptors originate from a woman between 65 and 79 years old with active or convalescent COVID-19.

The chain employs TRBV12-3 or TRBV12-4 and TRBJ1-1, with D unclear. The CDR3 contains 13 residues. The germline V and J ends were trimmed by 2 bases and 0 bases, with 4 bases remaining between them. In DNA form, the CDR3 reads TGTGCCAGCAGTTTAAGCATGAACACTGAAGCTTTCTTT. Protein product: CASSLSMNTEAFF.

The chain uses TRBV5-4 and TRBJ2-5; 7 bases are shared with TRBD1. Germline V CDR1 and CDR2: SGHNT, YYREEE (reference sequence). The CDR3 consists of 13 residues. V shed 3 bases and J 5 bases; nucleotides not matched to a gene: 4. The CDR3 DNA is TGTGCCAGCAGCTCGGACAGGTGGGAGACCCAGTACTTC. As protein: CASSSDRWETQYF.

V is TRBV3-1 (or the pseudogene TRBV3-2) and J is TRBJ2-1; TRBD2 agrees at 8 bases. CDR1 and CDR2 from the germline V gene are LGHDT and YNNKEL (reference sequence). Unmatched junction bases numbered 6, after V lost 2 bases and J lost 9 bases. CDR3 length equals 14 residues. In DNA form, the CDR3 reads TGTGCCAGCAGCCAACCCGGGAGGGTAGGTGAGCAGTTCTTC. This translates into CASSQPGRVGEQFF.